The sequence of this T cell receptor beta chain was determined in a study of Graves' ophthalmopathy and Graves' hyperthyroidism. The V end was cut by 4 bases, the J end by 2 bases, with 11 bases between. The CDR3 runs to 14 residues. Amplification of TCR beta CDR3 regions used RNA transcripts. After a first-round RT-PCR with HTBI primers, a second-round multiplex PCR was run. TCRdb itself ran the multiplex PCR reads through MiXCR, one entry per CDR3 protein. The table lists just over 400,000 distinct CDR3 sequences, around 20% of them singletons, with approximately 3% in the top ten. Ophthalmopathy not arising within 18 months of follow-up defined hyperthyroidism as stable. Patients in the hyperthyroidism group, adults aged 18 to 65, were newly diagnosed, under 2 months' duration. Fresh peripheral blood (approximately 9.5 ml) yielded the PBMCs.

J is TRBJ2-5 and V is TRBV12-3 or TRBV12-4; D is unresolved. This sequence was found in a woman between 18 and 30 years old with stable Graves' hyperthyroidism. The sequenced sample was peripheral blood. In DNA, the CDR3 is TGTGCCAGCAGTTCCGTAGGACGGCAAGAGACCCAGTACTTC. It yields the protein CASSSVGRQETQYF.